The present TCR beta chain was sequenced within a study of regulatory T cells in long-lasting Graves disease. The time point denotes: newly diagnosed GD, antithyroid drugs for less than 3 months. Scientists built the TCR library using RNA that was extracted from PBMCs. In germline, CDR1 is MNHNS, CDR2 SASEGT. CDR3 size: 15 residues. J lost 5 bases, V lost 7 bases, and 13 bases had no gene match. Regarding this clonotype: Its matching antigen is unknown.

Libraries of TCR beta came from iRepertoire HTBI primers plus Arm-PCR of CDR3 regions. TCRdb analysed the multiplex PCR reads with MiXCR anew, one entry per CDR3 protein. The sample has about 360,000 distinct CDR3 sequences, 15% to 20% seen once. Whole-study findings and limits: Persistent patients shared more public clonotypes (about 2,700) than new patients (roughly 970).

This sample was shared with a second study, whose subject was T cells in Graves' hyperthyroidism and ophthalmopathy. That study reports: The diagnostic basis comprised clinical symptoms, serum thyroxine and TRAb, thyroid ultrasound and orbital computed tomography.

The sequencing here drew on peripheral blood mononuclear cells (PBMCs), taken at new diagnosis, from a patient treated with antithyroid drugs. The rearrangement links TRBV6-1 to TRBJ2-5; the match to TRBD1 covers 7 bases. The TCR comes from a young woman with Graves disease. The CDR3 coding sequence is TGTGCCAGCAACTCCCGGGACAGCAAAAGCGAGACCCAGTACTTC. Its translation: CASNSRDSKSETQYF.